This is a list of T cell receptor beta chains from one sample in a study of cytomegalovirus exposure and HLA in healthy donors. The assay was immunoSEQ multiplex PCR, and TCRdb's table has in-frame clones only and misses some. The table includes roughly 300,000 clones, 85% to 90% detected once. Sequences were obtained from PBMCs. The receptors here all came from a woman between 18 and 30 years old in good health and CMV-seronegative. Both conserved end residues are part of each CDR3. The order of the fields is CDR3 DNA, CDR3 protein, D gene, J gene, V gene. A D gene is named only where the DNA matches it firmly.

DNA: TGTGCCAGCAGTCTAGTACCTGAAGGTCCCCTGTCGCCTCATGGCTACACCTTC
CDR3: CASSLVPEGPLSPHGYTF
D: -
J: TRBJ1-2
V: TRBV28

DNA: TGTGCCAGCAGTTCCCCCGAGATGAACAGGGCGCAGTATTTT
CDR3: CASSSPEMNRAQYF
D: -
J: TRBJ2-3
V: TRBV6-6

DNA: TGTGCCAGCAGTTTTCGAGGCGAGAACACTGAAGCTTTCTTT
CDR3: CASSFRGENTEAFF
D: -
J: TRBJ1-1
V: TRBV27

DNA: TGTGCCAGCATTCGGACAGGGACCTCCTACGAGCAGTACTTC
CDR3: CASIRTGTSYEQYF
D: TRBD1
J: TRBJ2-7
V: TRBV27

DNA: TGTGCCAGCAGCCCCCCCGGGAGGAGGTTCACTGAAGCTTTCTTT
CDR3: CASSPPGRRFTEAFF
D: -
J: TRBJ1-1
V: TRBV6-5

DNA: TGCGCCAGCAGCGCAGGGACAGGAGTCATGAACACTGAAGCTTTCTTT
CDR3: CASSAGTGVMNTEAFF
D: TRBD1
J: TRBJ1-1
V: TRBV5-1

DNA: TGTGCCAGCAGGAAGGACAGTGCTATGAACACCATATATTTT
CDR3: CASRKDSAMNTIYF
D: -
J: TRBJ1-3
V: TRBV2

DNA: TGCGCCAGCAGCTCGGGACAGTTCTATGGCTACACCTTC
CDR3: CASSSGQFYGYTF
D: TRBD1
J: TRBJ1-2
V: TRBV5-1

DNA: TGTGCCAGCAGCGGACTAGCGGGGCAAGGCTACAATGAGCAGTTCTTC
CDR3: CASSGLAGQGYNEQFF
D: TRBD2
J: TRBJ2-1
V: TRBV9

DNA: TGTGCCAGCAGTTTATCGCCGGACACGCTACAAGAGACCCAGTACTTC
CDR3: CASSLSPDTLQETQYF
D: -
J: TRBJ2-5
V: TRBV27

DNA: TGTGCCAGCAGTATCAGGGGCCTCACCTTCCTGAACGAGCAGTACTTC
CDR3: CASSIRGLTFLNEQYF
D: -
J: TRBJ2-7
V: TRBV27